This T cell receptor beta chain was documented in a study of T cells expressing NK-cell markers. TCRdb re-called the 5' RACE reads; one entry per CDR3 protein, DNA not given. The data show 400,000 or so distinct CDR3 sequences, and the top ten clones hold about 10%. General study findings and limits: Whether expanded NKG2C-expressing T cell clones recognize HCMV is unknown.

The CDR3 extends over 15 amino acids. Per the germline V gene, CDR1 is SNHLY and CDR2 is FYNNEI. About this clonotype: The target antigen is unknown.

The rearrangement uses TRBV2 and TRBJ2-5; the D gene TCRdb calls, TRBD2, cannot be checked with no DNA. The clonotype originates from a woman between 45 and 60 years old in good health. Source material: blood T cells: a sorted CD56 or NKG2C T cell subset, CD4+ or CD8+ T cells, or bulk PBMC T cells (not recorded which). CDR3 region: CASTLGTSGKETQYF.